This T cell receptor (beta chain) was profiled in a study of blood T cell repertoires in COVID-19. In germline, CDR1 is LGHNA, CDR2 YNFKEQ. The CDR3 totals 16 residues. The V and J ends lost 1 base and 5 bases, in that order; junction bases with no gene match: 9. The assay was immunoSEQ multiplex PCR, and TCRdb's table has in-frame clones only and misses some. Altogether 210,000 or so clones are present, roughly nine tenths being singletons, with the ten largest covering 3.1%. Sequencing was done on a sample of PBMCs or T cells enriched from blood (not recorded which). The V and J genes are TRBV4-2 and TRBJ2-5; TRBD2 matches 8 bases. The clonotype was recovered from a woman aged 50 to 60 in a cohort exposed to, infected with or recovered from COVID-19 (not recorded which). This CDR3 reads CASSQVTGGALETQYF. The DNA of the CDR3 is TGTGCCAGCAGCCAAGTGACGGGGGGGGCCCTTGAGACCCAGTACTTC.